This T cell receptor (beta chain) was sequenced in a study of blood T cell repertoires in COVID-19. Study information: Samples came from the United States, Italy and Spain, spanning acute and convalescent COVID-19. PBMCs, B-cell-depleted T cells, or T cells provided the cDNA or gDNA that made up the material.

In the original analysis: Reference gene primer amplification gave nucleated cell count estimates. The table came from immunoSEQ multiplex PCR; TCRdb's copy has only in-frame clones and leaves some out. V and J calls and clone size are copied from that table; D and trimming were computed from the DNA. The profile shows about 350,000 clones, roughly 86% of them singletons. V shed 0 bases and J shed 1 base, with 10 bases lying between them. CDR1 and CDR2 (germline): MDHEN, SYDVKM. The CDR3 runs 15 residues. It was during active infection that Seattle patients were enrolled and then longitudinally followed.

The clonotype originates from a young man with COVID-19, enrolled during active disease. J is TRBJ2-7 and V is TRBV28, with D maybe TRBD2 (5 bases). Material: peripheral blood. The CDR3 reads CASSLWGESSYEQYF. The CDR3 coding sequence is TGTGCCAGCAGTTTATGGGGAGAGTCTTCCTACGAGCAGTACTTC.